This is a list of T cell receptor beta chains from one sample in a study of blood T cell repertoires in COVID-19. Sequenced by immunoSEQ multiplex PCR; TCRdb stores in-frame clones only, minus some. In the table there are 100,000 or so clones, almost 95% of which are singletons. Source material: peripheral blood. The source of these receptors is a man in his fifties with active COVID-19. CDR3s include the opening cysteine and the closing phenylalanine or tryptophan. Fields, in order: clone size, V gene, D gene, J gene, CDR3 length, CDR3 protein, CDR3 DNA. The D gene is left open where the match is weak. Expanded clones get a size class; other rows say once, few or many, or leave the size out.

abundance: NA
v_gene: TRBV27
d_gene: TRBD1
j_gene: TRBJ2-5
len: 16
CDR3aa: CASSSIRTGGVETQYF
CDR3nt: TGTGCCAGCAGTTCCATCAGGACAGGGGGCGTAGAGACCCAGTACTTC

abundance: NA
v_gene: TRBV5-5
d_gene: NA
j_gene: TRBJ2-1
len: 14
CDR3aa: CASSLARSSNEQFF
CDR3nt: TGTGCCAGCAGCTTGGCTAGGTCGAGTAATGAGCAGTTCTTC

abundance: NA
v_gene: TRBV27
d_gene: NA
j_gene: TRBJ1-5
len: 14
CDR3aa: CASSPWTENQPQHF
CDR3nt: TGTGCCAGCAGTCCCTGGACAGAAAATCAGCCCCAGCATTTT

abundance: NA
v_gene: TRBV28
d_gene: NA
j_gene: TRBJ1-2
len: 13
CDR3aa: CASEPGDNYGYTF
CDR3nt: TGTGCCAGCGAACCCGGGGATAACTATGGCTACACCTTC

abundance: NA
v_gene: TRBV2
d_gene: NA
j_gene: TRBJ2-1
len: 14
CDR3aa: CASSAQGQSNEQFF
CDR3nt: TGTGCCAGCAGCGCCCAGGGACAAAGCAATGAGCAGTTCTTC

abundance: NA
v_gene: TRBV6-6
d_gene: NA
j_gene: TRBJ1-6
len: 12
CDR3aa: CASRGLGSPLHF
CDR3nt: TGTGCCAGCAGAGGACTGGGTTCACCCCTCCACTTT

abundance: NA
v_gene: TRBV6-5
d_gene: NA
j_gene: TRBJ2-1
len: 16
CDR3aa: CASSSQPVLRNNEQFF
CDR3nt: TGTGCCAGCAGTTCCCAACCTGTTCTGCGGAACAATGAGCAGTTCTTC

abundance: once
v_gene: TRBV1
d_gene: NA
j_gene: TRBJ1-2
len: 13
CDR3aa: CTSSRGTDYGYTF
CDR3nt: TGCACCAGCAGCCGAGGGACAGACTATGGCTACACCTTC

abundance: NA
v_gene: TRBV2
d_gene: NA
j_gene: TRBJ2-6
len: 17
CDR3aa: CASARVQGIGGANVLTF
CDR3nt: TGTGCCAGCGCTCGGGTGCAGGGAATAGGTGGGGCCAACGTCCTGACTTTC

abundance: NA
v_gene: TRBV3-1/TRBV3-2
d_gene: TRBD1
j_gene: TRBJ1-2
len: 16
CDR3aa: CASSQDEGTGVTGYTF
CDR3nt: TGTGCCAGCAGCCAAGATGAAGGGACAGGGGTCACGGGCTACACCTTC

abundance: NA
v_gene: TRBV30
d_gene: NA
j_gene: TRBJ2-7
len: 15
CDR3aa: CAWNRGPGGFTEQYF
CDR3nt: TGTGCCTGGAACCGTGGTCCCGGGGGTTTTACCGAGCAGTACTTC

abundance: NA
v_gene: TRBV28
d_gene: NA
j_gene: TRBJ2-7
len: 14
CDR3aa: CASSYRDTSYEQYF
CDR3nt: TGTGCCAGCAGTTACCGGGACACCTCCTACGAGCAGTACTTC

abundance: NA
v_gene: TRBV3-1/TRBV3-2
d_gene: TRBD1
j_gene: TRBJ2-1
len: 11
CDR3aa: CASSRDRVQFF
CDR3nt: TGTGCCAGCAGCCGGGACAGGGTGCAGTTCTTC

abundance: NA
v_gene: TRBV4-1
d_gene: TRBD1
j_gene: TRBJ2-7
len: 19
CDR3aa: CASSPSAWDRSRPSYEQYF
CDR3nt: TGCGCCAGCAGCCCCAGTGCCTGGGACAGGTCGAGACCCTCCTACGAGCAGTACTTC

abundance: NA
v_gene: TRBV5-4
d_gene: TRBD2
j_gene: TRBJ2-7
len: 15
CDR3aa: CASSSNTGRVYEQYF
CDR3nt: TGTGCCAGCAGCTCTAATACCGGGAGGGTATACGAGCAGTACTTC

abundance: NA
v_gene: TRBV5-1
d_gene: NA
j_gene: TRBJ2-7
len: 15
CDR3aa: CASSLAPGGSYEQYF
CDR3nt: TGCGCCAGCAGCTTGGCCCCAGGTGGCTCCTACGAGCAGTACTTC

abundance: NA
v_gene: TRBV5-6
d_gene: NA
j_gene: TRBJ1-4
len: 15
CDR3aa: CASSHPIRDGEKLFF
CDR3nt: TGTGCCAGCAGCCATCCGATCAGAGACGGGGAAAAACTGTTTTTT

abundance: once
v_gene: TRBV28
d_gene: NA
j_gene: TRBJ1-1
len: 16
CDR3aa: CASSESGFSRNTEAFF
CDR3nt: TGTGCCAGCAGTGAGTCAGGGTTTAGTAGGAACACTGAAGCTTTCTTT

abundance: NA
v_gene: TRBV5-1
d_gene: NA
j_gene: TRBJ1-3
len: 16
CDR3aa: CASSSNDASSGNTIYF
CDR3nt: TGCGCCAGCAGTTCTAATGACGCTAGCTCTGGAAACACCATATATTTT

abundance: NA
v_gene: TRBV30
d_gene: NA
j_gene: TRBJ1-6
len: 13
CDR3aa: CAWNTGSDSPLHF
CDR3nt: TGTGCCTGGAATACAGGGAGCGATTCACCCCTCCACTTT

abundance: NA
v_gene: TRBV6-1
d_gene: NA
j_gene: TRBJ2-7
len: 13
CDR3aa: CASSESQYYEQYF
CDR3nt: TGTGCCAGCAGTGAGTCACAGTACTACGAGCAGTACTTC

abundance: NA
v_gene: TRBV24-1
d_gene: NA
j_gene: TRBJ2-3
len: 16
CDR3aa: CATSDSEAESTDTQYF
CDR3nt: TGTGCCACCAGTGATTCCGAAGCGGAGAGCACAGATACGCAGTATTTT

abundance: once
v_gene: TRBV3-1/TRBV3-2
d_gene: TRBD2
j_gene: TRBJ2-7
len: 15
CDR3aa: CASSPWTSGSYEQYF
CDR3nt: TGTGCCAGCAGCCCCTGGACTAGCGGCTCCTACGAGCAGTACTTC

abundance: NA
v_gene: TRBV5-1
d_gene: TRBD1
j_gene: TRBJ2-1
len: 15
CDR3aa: CASSLDPTGGYEQFF
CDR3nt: TGCGCCAGCAGCTTGGACCCTACAGGGGGCTATGAGCAGTTCTTC

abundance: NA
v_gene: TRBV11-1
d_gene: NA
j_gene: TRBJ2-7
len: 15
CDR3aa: CASSPFSGGPYEQYF
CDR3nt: TGTGCCAGCAGCCCCTTTTCCGGGGGTCCCTACGAGCAGTACTTC

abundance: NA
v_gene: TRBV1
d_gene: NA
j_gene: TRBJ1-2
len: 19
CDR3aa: CTSSLYPILGQGSGYGYTF
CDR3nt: TGCACCAGCAGCCTCTACCCTATACTAGGACAGGGAAGTGGGTATGGCTACACCTTC

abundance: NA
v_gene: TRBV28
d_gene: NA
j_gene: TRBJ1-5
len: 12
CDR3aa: CASRSGYQPQHF
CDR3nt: TGTGCCAGCAGGTCAGGGTACCAGCCCCAGCATTTT

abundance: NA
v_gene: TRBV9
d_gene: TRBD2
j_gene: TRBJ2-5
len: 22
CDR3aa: CASSVGLRGLAGGILPRETQYF
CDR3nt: TGTGCCAGCAGCGTAGGCCTAAGGGGGCTAGCGGGAGGAATATTACCAAGGGAGACCCAGTACTTC

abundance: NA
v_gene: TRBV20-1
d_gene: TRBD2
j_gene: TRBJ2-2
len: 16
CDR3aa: CSASNLAGARTGELFF
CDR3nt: TGCAGTGCTAGTAACCTAGCGGGAGCGCGAACCGGGGAGCTGTTTTTT

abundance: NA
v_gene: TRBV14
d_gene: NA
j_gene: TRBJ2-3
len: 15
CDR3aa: CASSQVALSTDTQYF
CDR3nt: TGTGCCAGCAGCCAAGTAGCGTTAAGCACAGATACGCAGTATTTT

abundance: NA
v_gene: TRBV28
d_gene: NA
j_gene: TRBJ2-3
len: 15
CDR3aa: CASSLDRPSTDTQYF
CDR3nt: TGTGCCAGCAGTTTAGACAGGCCTAGCACAGATACGCAGTATTTT

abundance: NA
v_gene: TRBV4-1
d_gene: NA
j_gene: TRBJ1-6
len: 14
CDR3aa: CASSQVRYNSPLHF
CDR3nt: TGCGCCAGCAGCCAAGTCCGTTATAATTCACCCCTCCACTTT